The 28 T cell receptor beta chains presented below share a single source sample, sequenced in a study of T-cell memory formation after mild COVID-19 (dated by TCRdb to the early 2020s). Library preparation employed 5' RACE. The instrument was an Illumina NovaSeq 6000. TCRdb reworked the public reads: Q25 trimming with fastp, MiXCR clone assembly, productive beta chains retained. Under each unique CDR3 protein, matching rows form one entry showing the most common genes and DNA. In all, the sample holds 110,000 to 150,000 distinct CDR3 sequences, and approximately 26% of those were seen once. In total, the top ten clones hold approximately 25% of the sample. Material for sequencing was PBMCs or a T cell subset sorted from them (not recorded which). The receptors come from an adult woman who had mild COVID-19 (a few samples of this study predate the infection). The sample titles of this study are shuffled in the database, so cell type and time point are left out; the donor was told from shared clones.

The chain carries TRBV6-5 and TRBJ1-1; a possible D gene is TRBD1 (6 bases). Looked up from germline, CDR1 is MNHEY and CDR2 is SVGAGI. The CDR3 spans 16 residues. Trimming took off 5 bases at V and 0 bases at J, with 16 bases between the two ends. The CDR3 spells CASSHHRVPVNTEAFF. In DNA, the CDR3 is TGTGCCAGCAGTCACCACAGGGTACCTGTGAACACTGAAGCTTTCTTT.

This clonotype was seen a handful of times. V usage is TRBV7-2 and J usage is TRBJ2-3, with unresolved D. Looked up from germline, CDR1 is SGHTA and CDR2 is FQGNSA. Trimming shortened V by 1 base and J by 2 bases, and 7 bases separated the two germline ends. The CDR3 sequence is 14 residues long. CDR3 in amino acids: CASSLEPYTDTQYF. The CDR3 DNA reads as TGTGCCAGCAGCTTAGAGCCCTACACAGATACGCAGTATTTT.

The table lists this clonotype with a few counts. The chain recombines TRBV6-5 with TRBJ2-3; 7 bases are shared with TRBD2. J was trimmed by 4 bases and V by 6 bases; bases with no gene match: 4. The CDR3 sequence is 13 residues long. Per germline, CDR1 MNHEY and CDR2 SVGAGI. The CDR3 DNA reads TGTGCCAGCAGCCCCCGGGGGGCAGATACGCAGTATTTT. It is translated as CASSPRGADTQYF.

In DNA, the CDR3 is TGTGCCACCAGCAGCGCCACCGCGGGCTACAATGAGCAGTTCTTC. Translation: CATSSATAGYNEQFF. This chain links TRBV15 with TRBJ2-1, with D possibly matching TRBD2 (5 bases). This CDR3 comprises 15 residues. V gave up 3 bases and J gave up 3 bases, with 12 bases separating them. CDR1 and CDR2 from the germline V gene are LNHNV and YYDKDF (reference sequence).

This clonotype was counted a few times. The chain carries TRBV10-3 and TRBJ2-2; TRBD2 agrees at 12 bases. Unmatched junction bases numbered 4, after V lost 4 bases and J lost 4 bases. The germline V gene encodes CDR1 ENHRY and CDR2 SYGVKD. The CDR3 covers 16 residues. Here the CDR3 DNA reads TGTGCCATCAGTGCATCTAGCGGGGGGGCCACCGGGGAGCTGTTTTTT. Translation gives CAISASSGGATGELFF.

The V gene is TRBV12-5, the J gene TRBJ1-2, with unresolved D. In germline, CDR1 is LGHNT, CDR2 FRNRAP. The CDR3 is 13 residues long. The V end was cut by 1 base, the J end by 3 bases, with 6 bases between. This CDR3 reads CASGLGAYYGYTF. As DNA, the CDR3 is TGTGCTAGTGGTTTGGGGGCTTACTATGGCTACACCTTC.

The chain has TRBV2 and TRBJ1-6, with D unresolved. Between the trimmed V and J ends, which lost 6 bases and 10 bases, there was a span of 7 bases. The CDR3 spans 11 residues. Germline CDR1 reads SNHLY; CDR2 reads FYNNEI. CDR3 in DNA: TGTGCCAGCAGGGAAACCTCACCCCTCCACTTT. Its protein is CASRETSPLHF.

The chain recombines TRBV20-1 with TRBJ2-2; the D gene is possibly TRBD2 (5 bases). CDR3 size: 14 residues. From germline, CDR1 is DFQATT and CDR2 SNEGSKA (reference sequence). The V gene lost 5 bases and the J gene lost 3 bases, with 13 bases spanning the gap. DNA for the CDR3: TGCAGTGCTCGAGGAGGTACGGACACCGGGGAGCTGTTTTTT. Translation: CSARGGTDTGELFF.

This rearrangement joins TRBV7-6 to TRBJ2-1, with 7 bases identical to TRBD1. The CDR3 has 15 amino acids. Trimming took 5 bases from V and 1 from J; bases not matched to a gene: 5. CDR1 and CDR2 (germline): SGHVS, FNYEAQ. Here the CDR3 DNA reads TGTGCCAGCAGCATCGGGGACAGTTCCTACAATGAGCAGTTCTTC. This encodes CASSIGDSSYNEQFF.

The rearrangement joins TRBV9 to TRBJ1-1; D perhaps matches TRBD1 (5 bases). V was trimmed by 3 bases and J by 3 bases, leaving 15 bases between them. The CDR3 is 15 residues long. The germline gives CDR1 SGDLS, CDR2 YYNGEE. The CDR3 reads CASSAGGRWDTEAFF. The CDR3, as DNA: TGTGCCAGCAGCGCGGGGGGACGGTGGGACACTGAAGCTTTCTTT. The complete variable domain, with remaining parts taken from reference TRBV9 and TRBJ1-1, reads DSGVTQTPKHLITATGQRVTLRCSPRSGDLSVYWYQQSLDQGLQFLIQYYNGEERAKGNILERFSAQQFPDLHSELNLSSLELGDSALYFCASSAGGRWDTEAFFGQGTRLTVV.

A few counts support this clonotype. This chain connects TRBV12-3 or TRBV12-4 to TRBJ1-1; 8 nucleotides align to TRBD1. Unmatched junction bases numbered 3, after V lost 3 bases and J lost 0 bases. The CDR3 is made up of 15 amino acids. The CDR3 region is CASSFGTGLNTEAFF. CDR3 DNA: TGTGCCAGCAGTTTTGGGACAGGACTGAACACTGAAGCTTTCTTT.

This clonotype was seen a single time. The rearrangement joins TRBV6-2 or TRBV6-3 to TRBJ2-1; a possible D gene is TRBD1 (6 bases). The V end was cut by 4 bases, the J end by 7 bases, with 11 bases between. CDR1 is MNHEY, CDR2 SVGEGT, per germline. There are 13 residues in the CDR3. CDR3 bases: TGTGCCAGCAGTTCGAGGGACATAAATGAGCAGTTCTTC. This translates into CASSSRDINEQFF.

This clonotype was recorded at least ten times. The chain has TRBV28 and TRBJ1-5; D unresolved. CDR1 is MDHEN and CDR2 is SYDVKM in the germline V gene. The ends were cut back, 8 bases at V and 9 bases at J, with 23 bases in the middle. This CDR3 is built from 15 residues. For the CDR3, the DNA is TGTGCCAGCCAGTTTGGGTTGGCAGGTCAGAGGCCCCAGCATTTT. This encodes CASQFGLAGQRPQHF.

This chain uses TRBV7-9 with TRBJ1-1, with D uncertain. Germline-derived CDR1 and CDR2 are SEHNR and FQNEAQ (reference sequence). This CDR3 is 15 amino acids long. V lost 3 bases to trimming and J lost 1 base, with 12 bases between them. CDR3 amino acids: CASSFPGHQNTEAFF. CDR3 coding DNA: TGTGCCAGCAGCTTCCCGGGCCACCAGAACACTGAAGCTTTCTTT.

V and J are TRBV2 and TRBJ1-1; 7 bases are shared with TRBD1. V lost 7 bases and J lost 1; bases outside the gene matches: 9. CDR1 and CDR2 (germline): SNHLY, FYNNEI. This CDR3 spans 15 amino acids. The CDR3 spells CASTDRYGGNTEAFF. The CDR3 coding sequence is TGTGCCAGCACGGACAGGTACGGAGGGAACACTGAAGCTTTCTTT.

This clonotype was picked up one time. The chain is built from TRBV9 and TRBJ2-7; 8 nucleotides agree with TRBD2. Germline CDR1 reads SGDLS; CDR2 reads YYNGEE. This CDR3 is 14 amino acids long. V shed 3 bases and J 6 bases; nucleotides not matched to a gene: 8. The CDR3 coding sequence is TGTGCCAGCAGCGCAGGGTCTAGCGGGCTCGAGCAGTACTTC. Its translation: CASSAGSSGLEQYF.

The V gene is TRBV20-1, the J gene TRBJ1-5; TRBD1 agrees at 10 bases. The CDR3 has 16 amino acids. Unmatched junction bases numbered 11, after V lost 6 bases and J lost 3 bases. CDR1 is DFQATT and CDR2 is SNEGSKA in the germline V gene (reference sequence). The DNA of the CDR3 is TGCAGTGCAGGTGGGGGACAGGGGAACCCCAATCAGCCCCAGCATTTT. Its translation: CSAGGGQGNPNQPQHF.

In its sample, this clonotype was seen a few times. The CDR3 spells CASSRRDPVDSSGANVLTF. CDR3 in DNA: TGTGCCAGCAGTCGTCGGGATCCCGTCGATTCGTCTGGGGCCAACGTCCTGACTTTC. This sequence joins TRBV6-5 and TRBJ2-6; a weak D match, TRBD2 (5 bases). This CDR3 is built from 19 residues. Germline loops: CDR1 MNHEY, CDR2 SVGAGI. The ends were cut back, 5 bases at V and 1 base at J, with 21 bases in the middle.

This rearrangement joins TRBV7-2 to TRBJ1-5; tentative D call: TRBD1 (6 bases). The germline CDR1 and CDR2 sequences are SGHTA and FQGNSA. Trimming shortened V by 4 bases and J by 6 bases, and 16 bases separated the two germline ends. The length of the CDR3 is 15 residues. CDR3 coding DNA: TGTGCCAGCAGCTCGGGGGGCGAACTGGGTCAGCCCCAGCATTTT. Residues: CASSSGGELGQPQHF.

The J gene is TRBJ2-2, the V gene TRBV24-1; D is uncertain. Deletions cut 1 base from V and 4 bases from J, with 9 bases between. Germline assignment: CDR1 KGHDR and CDR2 SFDVKD. This CDR3 is 15 amino acids long. CDR3 amino acids: CATSDFRQATGELFF. As DNA, the CDR3 is TGTGCCACCAGTGATTTCCGGCAGGCCACCGGGGAGCTGTTTTTT.

The chain recombines TRBV5-5 with TRBJ2-1; 9 bases map to TRBD1. V lost 4 bases and J lost 4; bases outside the gene matches: 15. CDR1 is SGHKS, CDR2 YYEKEE, per germline (reference sequence). The CDR3 has 18 residues. CDR3 bases: TGTGCCAGCAGCCAGCCAGTATTACAGGGGGCAGGATACAATGAGCAGTTCTTC. Translating it yields CASSQPVLQGAGYNEQFF.

This clonotype was observed a handful of times. The gene calls are TRBV5-1 and TRBJ2-1; the D is unclear. V lost 2 bases, J lost 4 bases, and 4 bases lay in between. CDR1 is SGHRS and CDR2 is YFSETQ in the germline V gene. The CDR3 length is 12 residues. The CDR3 region has the DNA TGCGCCAGCAGCTTCCGGTACAATGAGCAGTTCTTC. As protein: CASSFRYNEQFF.

This clonotype has a handful of counts. The rearrangement uses TRBV4-1 and TRBJ2-5; possible D gene TRBD1, 6 bases. Germline V gene lookup returns CDR1 MGHRA and CDR2 YSYEKL. The CDR3 contains 19 residues. The ends were cut back, 1 base at V and 0 bases at J, with 21 bases in the middle. This CDR3 reads CASSQVLTLTGPNQETQYF. CDR3 nucleotide sequence: TGCGCCAGCAGCCAAGTCCTCACCTTGACAGGACCGAACCAAGAGACCCAGTACTTC.

The chain joins TRBV7-9 to TRBJ2-1, with 12 bases fitting TRBD2. The length of the CDR3 is 19 residues. The trim removed 1 base at V and 3 bases at J, leaving 10 bases unmatched. The V gene's germline CDR1 is SEHNR and CDR2 FQNEAQ (reference sequence). CDR3 residues: CASSLDWLAGGPLYNEQFF. The CDR3 DNA is TGTGCCAGCAGCTTAGATTGGCTAGCGGGGGGGCCTCTCTACAATGAGCAGTTCTTC.

This clonotype was observed a few times. V and J are TRBV15 and TRBJ2-1, with D maybe TRBD1 (5 bases). This CDR3 has 15 amino acids. The V gene lost 1 base and the J gene lost 1 base, with 8 bases spanning the gap. Germline CDR1 and CDR2: LNHNV and YYDKDF (reference sequence). As DNA, the CDR3 is TGTGCCACCAGCAGAGTCGCAGGGTCCTACAATGAGCAGTTCTTC. This codes for CATSRVAGSYNEQFF.

The rearrangement uses TRBV3-1 and TRBJ1-5, with TRBD1 as a possible D gene (5 bases). The CDR3 covers 15 residues. Trimming removed 0 bases from V and 6 bases from J, with 12 bases in between. Germline V gene sequence: CDR1 LGHDT, CDR2 YNNKEL (reference sequence). The DNA of the CDR3 is TGTGCCAGCAGCCAAGATTGGGGGGTGGGTCAGCCCCAGCATTTT. Amino acids: CASSQDWGVGQPQHF. Using reference TRBV3-1 and TRBJ1-5 for the parts outside the CDR3, the full variable domain is DTAVSQTPKYLVTQMGNDKSIKCEQNLGHDTMYWYKQDSKKFLKIMFSYNNKELIINETVPNRFSPKSPDKAHLNLHINSLELGDSAVYFCASSQDWGVGQPQHFGDGTRLSIL.

This clonotype was seen a few times. The chain recombines TRBV4-3 with TRBJ2-1; 9 bases map to TRBD1. J gave up 1 base and V 0 bases, and 4 bases lay outside the gene matches. There are 17 residues in the CDR3. The germline gives CDR1 LGHNA, CDR2 YSLEER. CDR3 sequence reads: CASSQDRDRASYNEQFF. The CDR3 DNA sequence: TGCGCCAGCAGCCAAGACAGGGACAGGGCGTCCTACAATGAGCAGTTCTTC.

This chain joins TRBV11-2 and TRBJ2-7, with a weak D call TRBD2 (6 bases). The CDR3 is made up of 15 amino acids. Germline loops: CDR1 SGHAT, CDR2 FQNNGV. The germline V and J ends were trimmed by 1 base and 6 bases, with 16 bases remaining between them. Here the CDR3 DNA reads TGTGCCAGCAGCTTAGTCAAGGCTAGCGCAGGCGAGCAGTACTTC. Translation: CASSLVKASAGEQYF.